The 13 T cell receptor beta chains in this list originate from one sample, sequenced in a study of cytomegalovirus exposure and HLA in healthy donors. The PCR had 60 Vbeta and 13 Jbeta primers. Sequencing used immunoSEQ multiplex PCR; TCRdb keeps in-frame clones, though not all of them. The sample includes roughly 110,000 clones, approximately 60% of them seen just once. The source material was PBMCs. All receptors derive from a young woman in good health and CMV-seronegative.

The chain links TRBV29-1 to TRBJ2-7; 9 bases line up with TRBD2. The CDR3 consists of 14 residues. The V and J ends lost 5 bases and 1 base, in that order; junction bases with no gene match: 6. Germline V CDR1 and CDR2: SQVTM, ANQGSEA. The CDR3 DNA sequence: TGCAGCGTTTACGGGCTAGCGGGGTCCTACGAGCAGTACTTC. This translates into CSVYGLAGSYEQYF.

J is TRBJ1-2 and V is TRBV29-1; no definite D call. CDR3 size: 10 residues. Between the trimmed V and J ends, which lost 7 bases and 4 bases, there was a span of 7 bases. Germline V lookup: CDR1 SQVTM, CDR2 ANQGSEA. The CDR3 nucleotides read TGCAGCGCCCTTTCCTATGGCTACACCTTC. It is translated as CSALSYGYTF.

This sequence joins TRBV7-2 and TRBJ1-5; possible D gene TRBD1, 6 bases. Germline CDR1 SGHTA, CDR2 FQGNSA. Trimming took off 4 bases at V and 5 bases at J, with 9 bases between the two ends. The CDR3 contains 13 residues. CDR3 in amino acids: CASSYDRYQPQHF. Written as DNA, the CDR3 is TGTGCCAGCAGCTACGACAGGTATCAGCCCCAGCATTTT.

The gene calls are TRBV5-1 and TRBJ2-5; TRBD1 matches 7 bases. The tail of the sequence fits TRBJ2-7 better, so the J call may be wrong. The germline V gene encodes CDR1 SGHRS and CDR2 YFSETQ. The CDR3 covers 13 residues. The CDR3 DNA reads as TGCGCCAGCAGCCCGACAGGGAACTACGAGCAGTACTTC. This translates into CASSPTGNYEQYF.

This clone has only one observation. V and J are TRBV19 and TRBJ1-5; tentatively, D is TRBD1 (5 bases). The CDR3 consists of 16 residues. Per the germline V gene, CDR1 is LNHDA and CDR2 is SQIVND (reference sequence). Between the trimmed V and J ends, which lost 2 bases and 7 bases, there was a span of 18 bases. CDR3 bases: TGTGCCAGTAGTATAAGCTACCAGGGTCCGTGGCAGCCCCAGCATTTT. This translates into CASSISYQGPWQPQHF. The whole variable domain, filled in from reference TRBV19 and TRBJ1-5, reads DGGITQSPKYLFRKEGQNVTLSCEQNLNHDAMYWYRQDPGQGLRLIYYSQIVNDFQKGDIAEGYSVSREKKESFPLTVTSAQKNPTAFYLCASSISYQGPWQPQHFGDGTRLSIL.

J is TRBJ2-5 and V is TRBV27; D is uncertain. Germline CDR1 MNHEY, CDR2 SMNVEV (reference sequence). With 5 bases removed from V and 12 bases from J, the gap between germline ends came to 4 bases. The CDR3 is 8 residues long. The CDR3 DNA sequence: TGTGCCAGCAGTCCCAAGTACTTC. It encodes CASSPKYF.

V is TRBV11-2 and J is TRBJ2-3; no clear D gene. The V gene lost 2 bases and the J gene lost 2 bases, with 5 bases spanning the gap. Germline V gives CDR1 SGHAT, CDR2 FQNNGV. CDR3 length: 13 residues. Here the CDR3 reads CASSLLVTDTQYF. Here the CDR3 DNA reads TGTGCCAGCAGCTTACTAGTCACAGATACGCAGTATTTT.

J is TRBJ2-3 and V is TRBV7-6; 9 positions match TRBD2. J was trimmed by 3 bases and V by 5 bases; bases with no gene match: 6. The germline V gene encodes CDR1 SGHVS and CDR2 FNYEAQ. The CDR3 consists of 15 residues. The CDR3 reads CASSLISGRTDTQYF. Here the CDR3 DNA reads TGTGCCAGCAGCCTCATTAGCGGGAGAACAGATACGCAGTATTTT.

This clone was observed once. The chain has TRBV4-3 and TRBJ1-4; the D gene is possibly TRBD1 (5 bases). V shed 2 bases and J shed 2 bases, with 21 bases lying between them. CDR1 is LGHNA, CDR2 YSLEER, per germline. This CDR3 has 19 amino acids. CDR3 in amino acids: CASSQISRGIWATNEKLFF. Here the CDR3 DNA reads TGCGCCAGCAGCCAAATATCGCGGGGGATATGGGCGACTAATGAAAAACTGTTTTTT.

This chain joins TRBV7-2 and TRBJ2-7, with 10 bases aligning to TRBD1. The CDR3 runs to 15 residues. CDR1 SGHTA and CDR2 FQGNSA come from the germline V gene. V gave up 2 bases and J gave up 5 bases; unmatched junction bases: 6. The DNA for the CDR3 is TGTGCCAGCAGCTTACCGGGACAGGGGACCCACGAGCAGTACTTC. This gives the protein CASSLPGQGTHEQYF.

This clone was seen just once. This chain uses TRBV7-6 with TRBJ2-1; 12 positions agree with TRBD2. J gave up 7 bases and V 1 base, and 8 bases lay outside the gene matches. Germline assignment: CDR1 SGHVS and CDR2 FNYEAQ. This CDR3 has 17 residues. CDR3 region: CASSLGGLAGFFNEQFF. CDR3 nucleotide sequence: TGTGCCAGCAGCTTAGGTGGACTAGCGGGATTCTTTAATGAGCAGTTCTTC.

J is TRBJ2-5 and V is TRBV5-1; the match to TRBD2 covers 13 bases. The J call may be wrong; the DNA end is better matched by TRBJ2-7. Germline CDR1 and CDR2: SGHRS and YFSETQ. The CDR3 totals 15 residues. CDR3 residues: CASSWTSGSSYEQYF. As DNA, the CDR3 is TGCGCCAGCAGCTGGACTAGCGGGAGCTCCTACGAGCAGTACTTC.

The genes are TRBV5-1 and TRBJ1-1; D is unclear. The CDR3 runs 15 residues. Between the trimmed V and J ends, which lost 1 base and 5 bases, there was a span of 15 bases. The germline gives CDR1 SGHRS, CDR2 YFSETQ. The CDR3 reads CASSLLGGKETEAFF. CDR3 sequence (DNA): TGCGCCAGCAGCTTGTTAGGCGGAAAGGAAACTGAAGCTTTCTTT. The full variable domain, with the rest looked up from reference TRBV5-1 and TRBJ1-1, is KAGVTQTPRYLIKTRGQQVTLSCSPISGHRSVSWYQQTPGQGLQFLFEYFSETQRNKGNFPGRFSGRQFSNSRSEMNVSTLELGDSALYLCASSLLGGKETEAFFGQGTRLTVV.